A single T cell receptor (beta chain) is shown here with its context. Which antigen it targets is not known. Within one base of it there is no much larger clone, and no base qualities were kept. The intended sense of this specimen's time point label: baseline before first vaccination. Vaccinee samples were obtained from the UK trials COV001 and COV002, which included a single-blind randomized controlled phase 2/3 trial of AZD1222 (ChAdOx1 nCoV-19) in healthy adults. Trial participant PBMC samples were collected at day 0 and day 28 after the second dose for TCRbeta chain sequencing. This entry is derived from a study of T cell responses to AZD1222 COVID-19 vaccine (dated by TCRdb to about 2021). Describing the broader study: AZD1222 recipients given second doses at about 4 weeks or at about 12 weeks were pooled, since spike-specific TCR depth and breadth were not found to differ between the two schedules. TCR sequencing covered more than 230 trial participants: about 210 given two doses of AZD1222 and 26 given two doses of MenACWY control vaccine. Enrollment into the trials was organized by age into subgroups of 18-55, 56-69 and 70-plus years, and those subgroups contained approximately 150, 30 and 60 TCR-sequenced participants, respectively.

CDR1 MDHEN and CDR2 SYDVKM were looked up in the germline V gene. The germline V and J ends show losses of 5 bases and 11 bases respectively, and no gene match explains 12 bases of the junction. The CDR3 numbers 13 residues from cysteine through phenylalanine. Solely the CDR3 DNA is kept, with 39 bases framed from the first base. The CDR3 regions of human TCRbeta chains were analyzed by immunosequencing. Processing in the source paper ran as follows. TCRs in the repertoires were compared against a reference library of SARS-CoV-2-specific TCRs that had been generated with the MIRA antigen-specificity platform. Breadth meant the fraction of unique TCRs that were SARS-CoV-2-associated, whereas depth meant the fraction of total T cells that were SARS-CoV-2-associated. Each spike-specific TCR was assigned to its reactive spike region and to a CD4 or CD8 class using the MIRA data. Log10-transformed breadth and depth values were compared by one-way ANOVA with Sidak's multiple comparisons tests. In TCRdb, the immuneACCESS table is reduced to in-frame sequences with V and J assigned. These tables do not hold every clone; where another copy was compared, an unresolved V gene accounts for under half, and the others remain unexplained. V and J calls and clone size are copied from that table; D and trimming were computed from the DNA. The sample yields roughly 120,000 clones; about 86% were counted once. Around 12% of the sample is held by the ten biggest clonotypes.

On the study overall, not on this receptor specifically: Participants were mostly white British, with more females than males. The authors suggested clonal diversity may have been underestimated. Nearly half of unique spike-specific TCRs reportedly recognized epitopes outside regions mutated in the B.1.351 and B.1.1.7 variants. In the small 56-69-year group, the increase in depth fell short of significance, most likely because of low power. After two AZD1222 doses, both the breadth and the depth of spike-specific TCRs were significantly higher than at day 0 and than in MenACWY recipients. Conclusions about previously exposed vaccinees are limited because only six or seven AZD1222 recipients were SARS-CoV-2 seropositive at baseline. Because no samples from the day 14 peak response were available, repertoires could be characterized only after the peak T cell response. Vaccine-associated CD4 TCRs spanned the whole spike protein, with dominant responses in regions 160-218 and 743-854.

This clonotype originated in an adult in good health. The sequenced sample was peripheral blood, obtained on day 0 of AZD1222 vaccination. The chain is assembled from TRBV28 and TRBJ2-7, and TRBD1 matches 7 of the central bases. The CDR3 reads CASSPTEGGREYF. The DNA sequence is given as TGTGCCAGCAGTCCCACCGAAGGGGGCAGGGAGTACTTC.